The 3 T cell receptor beta chains presented below share a single source sample, sequenced in a study of early T cells in non-severe SARS-CoV-2 infection. TCRdb processed the 5' RACE reads anew with MiXCR; each CDR3 protein has one entry. In the table there are around 40,000 distinct CDR3 sequences, about 6.2% of which are singletons. Sequencing was performed on whole blood. The receptors shown here come from an adult who was a healthcare worker with PCR-confirmed SARS-CoV-2 infection or an uninfected control (not recorded which).

This clonotype was detected ten times or more. This chain connects TRBV28 to TRBJ2-1; no definite D call. CDR3 length equals 14 residues. Trimming shortened V by 7 bases and J by 6 bases, and 16 bases separated the two germline ends. The germline CDR1 and CDR2 sequences are MDHEN and SYDVKM. For the CDR3, the DNA is TGTGCCAGCACCCTACGACCAGCGCGCAATGAGCAGTTCTTC. Protein: CASTLRPARNEQFF.

The chain uses TRBV28 and TRBJ2-1, with D possibly TRBD1 on 5 matching bases. Germline CDR1 reads MDHEN; CDR2 reads SYDVKM. V was trimmed by 10 bases and J by 0 bases, leaving 13 bases between them. The CDR3 is 14 amino acids. The DNA for the CDR3 is TGTGCCATCAAACAGGCCTTCTCCTACAATGAGCAGTTCTTC. This translates into CAIKQAFSYNEQFF.

A few counts support this clonotype. This rearrangement joins TRBV27 to TRBJ1-1, with D possibly matching TRBD1 (5 bases). The V end was cut by 6 bases, the J end by 5 bases, with 10 bases between. Germline CDR1 and CDR2: MNHEY and SMNVEV (reference sequence). This CDR3 has 12 amino acids. In nucleotides, the CDR3 is TGTGCCAGCAGACGAAGGGGTACTGAAGCTTTCTTT. Its protein is CASRRRGTEAFF.